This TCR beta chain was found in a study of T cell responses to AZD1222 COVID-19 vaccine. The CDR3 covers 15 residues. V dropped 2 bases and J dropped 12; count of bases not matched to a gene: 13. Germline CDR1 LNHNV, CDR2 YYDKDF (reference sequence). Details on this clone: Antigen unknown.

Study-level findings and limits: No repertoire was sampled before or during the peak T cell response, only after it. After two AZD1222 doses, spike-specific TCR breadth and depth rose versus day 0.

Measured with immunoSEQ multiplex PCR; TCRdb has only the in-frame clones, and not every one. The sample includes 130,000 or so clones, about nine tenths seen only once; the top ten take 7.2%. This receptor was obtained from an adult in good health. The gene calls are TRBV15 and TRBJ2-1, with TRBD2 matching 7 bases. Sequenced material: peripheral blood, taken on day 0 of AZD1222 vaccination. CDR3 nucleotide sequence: TGTGCCACCAGCAGATCCCAACGGACGCCGGGGGGGCAGTTCTTC. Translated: CATSRSQRTPGGQFF. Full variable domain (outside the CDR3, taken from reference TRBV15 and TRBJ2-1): DAMVIQNPRYQVTQFGKPVTLSCSQTLNHNVMYWYQQKSSQAPKLLFHYYDKDFNNEADTPDNFQSRRPNTSFCFLDIRSPGLGDTAMYLCATSRSQRTPGGQFFGPGTRLTVL.